This T cell receptor beta chain was retrieved from a study of OX40 agonist ivuxolimab in advanced cancers. The J segment lost 1 base and the V segment lost 5 bases, leaving 13 bases of the junction unmatched. This CDR3 is built from 17 residues. CDR1 and CDR2 from the germline V gene are SNHLY and FYNNEI. The assay was immunoSEQ multiplex PCR, and TCRdb's table has in-frame clones only and misses some. The data show around 65,000 clones, about 90% seen once. The chain is built from TRBV2 and TRBJ1-1; 7 nucleotides align to TRBD1. This sequence was found in an adult with an advanced solid tumor such as melanoma, head and neck, liver or kidney cancer. The sample here was CD4+ or CD8+ T cells sorted from blood, taken in a trial of the OX40 agonist ivuxolimab. The CDR3 DNA follows: TGTGCCAGCAGTAAGGGTCGACCGGGACAGACGAACACTGAAGCTTTCTTT. Amino acid sequence: CASSKGRPGQTNTEAFF.